Below, 20 T cell receptor beta chains from the same sample are listed, as sequenced in a study of early T cells in non-severe SARS-CoV-2 infection. TCRdb passed the 5' RACE reads through MiXCR, listing each CDR3 protein once. The profile shows 87,000 or so distinct CDR3 sequences, roughly 15% of them singletons. Sequenced sample: whole blood. These receptors were taken from an adult who was a healthcare worker with PCR-confirmed SARS-CoV-2 infection or an uninfected control (not recorded which).

A few counts support this clonotype. The chain uses TRBV7-8 and TRBJ2-7; maybe TRBD2 (6 bases). This CDR3 spans 14 amino acids. V lost 4 bases and J lost 4, with 14 bases in between. CDR1 is SGHVS, CDR2 FQNEAQ, per germline. CDR3 sequence reads: CASSSTAGSYEQYF. In DNA, the CDR3 is TGTGCCAGCAGCTCGACCGCCGGGAGTTACGAGCAGTACTTC.

This clonotype was picked up a small number of times. The chain is built from TRBV18 and TRBJ1-2; maybe TRBD1 (6 bases). The CDR3 covers 14 residues. V was clipped by 3 bases and J by 8 bases, with 16 bases between them. Germline CDR1 reads KGHSH; CDR2 reads LQKENI. The CDR3 loop is CASSPEHRVGGYTF. CDR3 DNA sequence: TGTGCCAGCTCACCGGAGCACAGGGTCGGGGGCTACACCTTC.

This clonotype was seen more than once but under ten times. V usage is TRBV29-1 and J usage is TRBJ2-1; D may match TRBD1 or TRBD2 (5 bases each). CDR1 SQVTM and CDR2 ANQGSEA come from the germline V gene. The V end was cut by 0 bases, the J end by 2 bases, with 8 bases between. The CDR3 is made up of 14 amino acids. DNA for the CDR3: TGCAGCGTTGAAGATCGGGGCCCCTACAATGAGCAGTTCTTC. Protein sequence: CSVEDRGPYNEQFF.

This clonotype was detected a few times. The gene calls are TRBV11-1 and TRBJ2-5; D ambiguous. CDR1 is SGHAT and CDR2 is FQDESV in the germline V gene (reference sequence). With 2 bases removed from V and 0 bases from J, the gap between germline ends came to 13 bases. The CDR3 runs 16 residues. The CDR3 loop reads CASSLRAGPYQETQYF. CDR3 nucleotides: TGTGCCAGCAGCTTAAGGGCAGGACCCTACCAAGAGACCCAGTACTTC.

The DNA for the CDR3 is TGCAGTGCTCAAGCTCCGGGACAAGAAGCTTTCTTT. This codes for CSAQAPGQEAFF. J is TRBJ1-1 and V is TRBV20-1; possibly TRBD1 for D (6 bases). Germline V gene lookup returns CDR1 DFQATT and CDR2 SNEGSKA (reference sequence). The CDR3 consists of 12 residues. V lost 5 bases and J 8 bases, leaving 15 bases between the germline ends.

This clonotype has ten or more counts. J is TRBJ2-1 and V is TRBV19; D uncertain. The CDR3 has 11 amino acids. Between the trimmed V and J ends, which lost 2 bases and 4 bases, there was a span of 0 bases. The germline V gene has CDR1 LNHDA and CDR2 SQIVND (reference sequence). The CDR3 sequence: CASSIYNEQFF. CDR3 in DNA: TGTGCCAGTAGTATATACAATGAGCAGTTCTTC. Filled out from reference TRBV19 and TRBJ2-1, the complete variable domain reads DGGITQSPKYLFRKEGQNVTLSCEQNLNHDAMYWYRQDPGQGLRLIYYSQIVNDFQKGDIAEGYSVSREKKESFPLTVTSAQKNPTAFYLCASSIYNEQFFGPGTRLTVL.

This clonotype was seen only a few times. The genes are TRBV7-6 and TRBJ1-4; D gene uncertain. The germline gives CDR1 SGHVS, CDR2 FNYEAQ. There are 14 residues in the CDR3. V shed 5 bases and J shed 4 bases, with 11 bases lying between them. The CDR3 nucleotides read TGTGCCAGCAGCCGTACCTTTGATAATGAAAAACTGTTTTTT. Amino acid sequence: CASSRTFDNEKLFF.

The chain uses TRBV15 and TRBJ1-3; 7 bases fit TRBD1. V lost 4 bases to trimming and J lost 7 bases; unmatched junction nucleotides: 10. The CDR3 totals 15 residues. CDR1 and CDR2 (germline): LNHNV, YYDKDF (reference sequence). The CDR3: CATSTFDRVGNTIYF. In nucleotides, the CDR3 is TGTGCCACCAGCACATTCGACAGGGTTGGGAACACCATATATTTT.

The chain links TRBV5-6 to TRBJ1-2, with D maybe TRBD1 (5 bases). Trimming removed 6 bases from V and 7 bases from J, with 28 bases in between. The CDR3 has 17 residues. The V gene's germline CDR1 is SGHDT and CDR2 YYEEEE. The CDR3 DNA is TGTGCCAGCACCACCGGTTCCGGTAGCTGGGGGACCTCTGGCTACACCTTC. Protein: CASTTGSGSWGTSGYTF.

This clonotype was observed many times. The chain carries TRBV6-2 or TRBV6-3 and TRBJ1-2; D is uncertain. The V and J ends lost 0 bases and 4 bases respectively, with 9 bases between them. Per germline, CDR1 MNHEY and CDR2 SVGEGT. The CDR3 sequence is 14 residues long. The DNA of the CDR3 is TGTGCCAGCAGTTACTCTTTCGGGTCCTATGGCTACACCTTC. Protein sequence: CASSYSFGSYGYTF.

In its sample, this clonotype was seen a few times. This sequence joins TRBV4-2 and TRBJ2-7; D is perhaps TRBD1 (6 bases). The CDR3 totals 17 residues. V was pared by 0 bases and J by 1 base, with 16 bases between. Germline V CDR1 and CDR2: LGHNA, YNFKEQ. The CDR3 protein is CASSQDESGGLSYEQYF. CDR3 in DNA: TGTGCCAGCAGCCAAGATGAGTCTGGGGGCCTTTCCTACGAGCAGTACTTC.

This clonotype came up a few times. The chain uses TRBV30 and TRBJ1-2, with D possibly TRBD1 on 6 matching bases. The ends were cut back, 5 bases at V and 8 bases at J, with 24 bases in the middle. The CDR3 spans 15 residues. Germline-derived CDR1 and CDR2 are GTSNPN and SVGIG (reference sequence). CDR3: CAWSPDRENWRGYTF. In nucleotides, the CDR3 is TGTGCCTGGTCCCCGGACAGAGAAAACTGGCGCGGCTACACCTTC.

This chain links TRBV7-2 with TRBJ2-5; no clear D gene. V gave up 0 bases and J gave up 1 base, with 9 bases separating them. In germline, CDR1 is SGHTA, CDR2 FQGNSA. The length of the CDR3 is 15 residues. The CDR3 region has the DNA TGTGCCAGCAGCTTAGCGATGGTAGGCCAAGAGACCCAGTACTTC. It is translated as CASSLAMVGQETQYF.

This clonotype came up a few times. This chain connects TRBV4-2 to TRBJ1-5; D call uncertain. Deletions cut 0 bases from V and 3 bases from J, with 15 bases between. Germline loops: CDR1 LGHNA, CDR2 YNFKEQ. The length of the CDR3 is 17 residues. The CDR3 DNA follows: TGTGCCAGCAGCCAAGATCAGGCACAGAGGGTCAATCAGCCCCAGCATTTT. Translation gives CASSQDQAQRVNQPQHF.

This clonotype showed up just a few times. This rearrangement joins TRBV7-8 to TRBJ2-6; TRBD1 aligns across 8 bases. In germline, CDR1 is SGHVS, CDR2 FQNEAQ. CDR3 length equals 16 residues. The DNA of the CDR3 is TGTGCTGGGACCGGGACAGGCCTCTCTGGGGCCAACGTCCTGACTTTC. Residues: CAGTGTGLSGANVLTF.

In its sample, this clonotype was seen many times. The chain is built from TRBV7-2 and TRBJ2-3, with 8 positions matching TRBD2. Germline V lookup: CDR1 SGHTA, CDR2 FQGNSA. The CDR3 has 16 residues. The ends lost 5 bases at V and 6 bases at J; junction bases unmatched: 13. The CDR3 bases are TGTGCCAGCAGCAATGGTGGGACTAGGATTCACGATACGCAGTATTTT. It is translated as CASSNGGTRIHDTQYF.

This sequence joins TRBV29-1 and TRBJ2-2; D gene unclear. Trimming removed 4 bases at V and 7 bases at J, with 10 bases between. CDR1 is SQVTM, CDR2 ANQGSEA, per germline. The length of the CDR3 is 12 residues. CDR3 residues: CSVARLSGELFF. The CDR3 DNA follows: TGCAGCGTTGCCCGGCTGAGCGGGGAGCTGTTTTTT.

The chain recombines TRBV2 with TRBJ1-2; 7 bases fit TRBD1. The CDR3 is 12 amino acids. Germline assignment: CDR1 SNHLY and CDR2 FYNNEI. The trim removed 9 bases at V and 0 bases at J, leaving 1 base unmatched. The CDR3, as DNA: TGTGCCAGGGACAGGACTAACTATGGCTACACCTTC. The encoded protein is CARDRTNYGYTF.

Only a few counts were recorded for this clonotype. The chain has TRBV29-1 and TRBJ2-5; 8 bases align to TRBD2. This CDR3 has 14 amino acids. CDR1 and CDR2 from the germline V gene are SQVTM and ANQGSEA. The ends lost 2 bases at V and 5 bases at J; junction bases unmatched: 7. CDR3: CSVESGGARETQYF. The DNA of the CDR3 is TGCAGCGTTGAATCCGGGGGGGCCCGGGAGACCCAGTACTTC.

In its sample, this clonotype was seen a few times. V usage is TRBV6-2 or TRBV6-3 and J usage is TRBJ1-1, with TRBD1 as a possible D gene (6 bases). The V and J ends lost 4 bases and 1 base respectively, with 13 bases between them. The germline V gene encodes CDR1 MNHEY and CDR2 SVGEGT. The CDR3 length is 15 residues. As DNA, the CDR3 is TGTGCCAGCAGTTTCCACCAGGGGAGGAACACTGAAGCTTTCTTT. It is translated as CASSFHQGRNTEAFF.